The rows below give T cell receptor beta chains drawn from one sample of a study of cytomegalovirus exposure and HLA in healthy donors. The method was immunoSEQ multiplex PCR; TCRdb's version includes in-frame clones alone and lacks a portion of them. In the table there are 200,000 or so clones, more than 75% of which are singletons. The specimen sequenced was PBMCs. Receptors originate from a woman between 50 and 59 years old in good health and CMV-seropositive. Each CDR3 is given with its conserved first and last residue. Fields, in order: V gene, clone size, J gene, D gene, CDR3 DNA, CDR3 protein. D genes are given only for firm matches. Clone size, where shown, is once, few, many, or a class for clones that have expanded.

v_call: TRBV4-2; clone_size: .; j_call: TRBJ2-5; d_call: .; cdr3_nt: TGTGCCAGCAGCCCTTTACAGACGAGCGAGACCCAGTACTTC; cdr3_aa: CASSPLQTSETQYF
v_call: TRBV6-1; clone_size: .; j_call: TRBJ1-3; d_call: .; cdr3_nt: TGTGCCAGCAGTGAAGCAGGGGTTACTGGAAACACCATATATTTT; cdr3_aa: CASSEAGVTGNTIYF
v_call: TRBV5-1; clone_size: .; j_call: TRBJ2-7; d_call: .; cdr3_nt: TGCGCCAGCAGTCAAGCCTTTGGTTCCGGCGAGCAGTACTTC; cdr3_aa: CASSQAFGSGEQYF
v_call: TRBV5-1; clone_size: .; j_call: TRBJ2-1; d_call: TRBD1; cdr3_nt: TGCGCCAGCAGCCTCGGGACAGGGGGTTACAATGAGCAGTTCTTC; cdr3_aa: CASSLGTGGYNEQFF
v_call: TRBV28; clone_size: .; j_call: TRBJ2-4; d_call: TRBD2; cdr3_nt: TGTGCCAGCACCCTCCAGGTAGCGGGAGGATTCCAGTACTTC; cdr3_aa: CASTLQVAGGFQYF
v_call: TRBV11-3; clone_size: .; j_call: TRBJ2-6; d_call: .; cdr3_nt: TGTGCCAGCTCCCTGTCTGGGGCCAACGTCCTGACTTTC; cdr3_aa: CASSLSGANVLTF
v_call: TRBV2; clone_size: once; j_call: TRBJ2-1; d_call: TRBD2; cdr3_nt: TGTGCCAGCAGTGAAGGGCTAGCGGGGTACAATGAGCAGTTCTTC; cdr3_aa: CASSEGLAGYNEQFF
v_call: TRBV19; clone_size: .; j_call: TRBJ2-3; d_call: .; cdr3_nt: TGTGCCAGTAGTGTATCGGGGGATACGCAGTATTTT; cdr3_aa: CASSVSGDTQYF
v_call: TRBV7-2; clone_size: .; j_call: TRBJ2-7; d_call: .; cdr3_nt: TGTGCCAGCAGCTTAGCGGGGGGTCCAGGAGCTACCTACGAGCAGTACTTC; cdr3_aa: CASSLAGGPGATYEQYF
v_call: TRBV7-9; clone_size: .; j_call: TRBJ1-4; d_call: .; cdr3_nt: TGTGCCAGCAGCTTGAATAAAATTAGCGAAAAACTGTTTTTT; cdr3_aa: CASSLNKISEKLFF
v_call: TRBV28; clone_size: .; j_call: TRBJ2-5; d_call: .; cdr3_nt: TGTGCCAGCAGTTTATCTGAGACCCAGTACTTC; cdr3_aa: CASSLSETQYF
v_call: TRBV6-6; clone_size: .; j_call: TRBJ2-1; d_call: .; cdr3_nt: TGTGCCAGCACCCCGAGCTCCTACAATGAGCAGTTCTTC; cdr3_aa: CASTPSSYNEQFF
v_call: TRBV11-2; clone_size: .; j_call: TRBJ2-2; d_call: TRBD1; cdr3_nt: TGTGCCAGCAGCCGCGGGACAGGGTTAACCGGGGAGCTGTTTTTT; cdr3_aa: CASSRGTGLTGELFF
v_call: TRBV10-3; clone_size: .; j_call: TRBJ2-3; d_call: .; cdr3_nt: TGTGCCATCAGTGAGCACACAGGGCCCAACAAGGAGAGCACAGATACGCAGTATTTT; cdr3_aa: CAISEHTGPNKESTDTQYF
v_call: TRBV5-1; clone_size: few; j_call: TRBJ2-3; d_call: TRBD2; cdr3_nt: TGCGCCAGCAGCTTGGGCTGGGGGGGGGAATTGGCAGATACGCAGTATTTT; cdr3_aa: CASSLGWGGELADTQYF
v_call: TRBV5-1; clone_size: few; j_call: TRBJ2-5; d_call: .; cdr3_nt: TGCGCCAGCAGCTTGGTTGGCCAGACCCAGTACTTC; cdr3_aa: CASSLVGQTQYF
v_call: TRBV28; clone_size: .; j_call: TRBJ1-4; d_call: .; cdr3_nt: TGTGCCAGCAGAGGAGTACATGAAAAACTGTTTTTT; cdr3_aa: CASRGVHEKLFF
v_call: TRBV12-5; clone_size: .; j_call: TRBJ2-3; d_call: TRBD1; cdr3_nt: TGTGCTAGTGGTTTAGGGACAGGGGGGGCAGATACGCAGTATTTT; cdr3_aa: CASGLGTGGADTQYF